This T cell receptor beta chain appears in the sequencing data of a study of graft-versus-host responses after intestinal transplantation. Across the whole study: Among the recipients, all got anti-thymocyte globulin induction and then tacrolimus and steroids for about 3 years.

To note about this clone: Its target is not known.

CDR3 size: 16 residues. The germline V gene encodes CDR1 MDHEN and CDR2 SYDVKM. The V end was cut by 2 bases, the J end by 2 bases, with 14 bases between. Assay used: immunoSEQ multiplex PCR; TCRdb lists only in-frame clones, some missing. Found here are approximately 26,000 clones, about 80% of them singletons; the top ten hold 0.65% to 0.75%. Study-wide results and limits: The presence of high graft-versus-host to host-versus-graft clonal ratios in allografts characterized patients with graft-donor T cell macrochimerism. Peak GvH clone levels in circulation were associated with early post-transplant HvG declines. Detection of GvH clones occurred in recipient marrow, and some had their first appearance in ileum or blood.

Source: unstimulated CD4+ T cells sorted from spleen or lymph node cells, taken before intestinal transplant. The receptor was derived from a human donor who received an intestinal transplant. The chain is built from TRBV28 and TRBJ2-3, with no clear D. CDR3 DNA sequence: TGTGCCAGCAGTTTAGCCCCCTCCTCTAACACAGATACGCAGTATTTT. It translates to CASSLAPSSNTDTQYF. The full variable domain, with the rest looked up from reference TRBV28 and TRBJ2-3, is DVKVTQSSRYLVKRTGEKVFLECVQDMDHENMFWYRQDPGLGLRLIYFSYDVKMKEKGDIPEGYSVSREKKERFSLILESASTNQTSMYLCASSLAPSSNTDTQYFGPGTRLTVL.